This T cell receptor beta chain was captured in a study of regulatory T cells in long-lasting Graves disease. The study, taken as a whole, reports: Patients with persistent Graves' had lower TCR diversity than newly diagnosed patients.

According to the study, TCR beta libraries were built with iRepertoire HTBI primers and CDR3-region Arm-PCR. Original processing notes: Sequenced samples collectively carried roughly 60 TRBV and some 15 TRBJ segments. TCRdb re-called the multiplex PCR reads with MiXCR, one entry per CDR3 protein. TCRdb's processing, not the authors', yielded these V and J calls. The table has more than 400,000 distinct CDR3 sequences, about 17% seen once; the top ten hold less than 15%. In the case of this clonotype: Its antigen is not identified.

CDR1 SGHAT and CDR2 FQNNGV come from the germline V gene. The CDR3 length is 13 residues. V trimming: 5 bases; J trimming: 8 bases; junction bases outside the gene matches: 6. The time point here: newly diagnosed GD, antithyroid drugs for less than 3 months. Scientists built the TCR library using RNA that was extracted from PBMCs. These data also formed part of another study, on T cells in Graves' hyperthyroidism and ophthalmopathy. From that study: By a 13 V-J model, ophthalmopathy was set apart from stable hyperthyroidism.

This specimen consisted of peripheral blood mononuclear cells (PBMCs), obtained at new diagnosis, from a patient treated with antithyroid drugs. This chain connects TRBV11-2 to TRBJ1-2, with TRBD1 matching over 9 bases. The source is a man aged 35 to 55 with Graves disease. The CDR3 spells CASSPWDRVGYTF. Here the CDR3 DNA reads TGTGCCAGCAGCCCGTGGGACAGGGTCGGCTACACCTTC.